The rows below give T cell receptor beta chains drawn from one sample of a study of cytomegalovirus exposure and HLA in healthy donors. The assay was immunoSEQ multiplex PCR, and TCRdb's table has in-frame clones only and misses some. The sample has tens of thousands of clones, and its top ten clones hold 5.5% to 6%. Sample: PBMCs. These receptor sequences come from a human donor in good health. The conserved cysteine and the conserved F or W are not part of the CDR3 here.

V gene	J gene	CDR3 protein
TRBV6-1	TRBJ2-7	ASSEGHLYEQY
TRBV28	TRBJ1-4	ASSQTDFTATNEKLF
TRBV5-1	TRBJ2-1	ASSSGQGNEQF
TRBV7-8	TRBJ1-4	ASTPNRGQGEKLF
TRBV4-1	TRBJ2-1	ASSQAAGTVTNEQF
TRBV9	TRBJ2-2	ASSAPGEQAVSTGELF
TRBV4-2	TRBJ1-2	ASSLTGRDGYT
TRBV30	TRBJ1-1	AWSLGRNTEAF
TRBV7-9	TRBJ2-7	ASTSGGASYEQY
TRBV4-2	TRBJ1-2	ASSQAAGQVGYGYT
TRBV29-1	TRBJ2-5	SVDGSGGNPQETQY
TRBV11-2	TRBJ2-7	ASSNSQVAYEQY
TRBV28	TRBJ1-1	ASRQGPKNTEAF
TRBV9	TRBJ2-1	ASSVGAGWDNEQF
TRBV19	TRBJ1-1	ATRTGIMNTEDF
TRBV19	TRBJ2-7	ASSSPGTGSDEQY
TRBV19	TRBJ1-1	ASNSPSQLNTEAF
TRBV9	TRBJ2-2	ASSVEAGANTGELF
TRBV30	TRBJ2-3	AWSVGGGGDTQY
TRBV6-1	TRBJ1-2	ASSEASNREKGYT
TRBV30	TRBJ1-5	ALRGQPNQPQH
TRBV27	TRBJ1-5	ASSLSMAGTNQPQH
TRBV6-5	TRBJ1-2	ASSLGGVNYGYT
TRBV7-8	TRBJ1-1	ASSPVPGQTSTEAF
TRBV7-9	TRBJ2-7	ASSLTPAGSVRYEQY
TRBV9	TRBJ1-4	ASSVEGGTGNEKLF
TRBV5-6	TRBJ1-2	ASTPYVRGGYT
TRBV18	TRBJ1-2	ASSPSPPQTNYGYT
TRBV7-2	TRBJ1-5	ASSPADSHNQPQH
TRBV7-9	TRBJ1-1	ASSLNRAGTEAF
TRBV10-3	TRBJ2-5	AIRGGGETQY
TRBV7-9	TRBJ2-7	ASSPTGGTYEQY
TRBV5-4	TRBJ1-1	ASSPGQETEAF
TRBV7-2	TRBJ1-5	ASSLAGAGARQPQH
TRBV30	TRBJ1-6	AWSEKGTGGSPLH